This TCR beta chain stems from a study of CD8+CD57+ T cells in acquired aplastic anemia. Concerning this clonotype: With a much larger clone just one base away, this may be a read error.

The CDR3 loop spans 13 amino acids. The TCR beta profiling, which covered VDJ combination and CDR3 sequence, was carried out using genomic DNA as the template. From the reads, TCRdb called clonotypes with MiXCR, one entry per CDR3 protein. The sample records some 220,000 distinct CDR3 sequences, 30% to 40% being singletons. The chain has TRBV12-3 or TRBV12-4 and TRBJ2-7; D gene uncertain. The TCR sequence derives from a human donor in good health, serving as a control. The sample taken for sequencing was sorted CD4+, CD8+, or CD8+CD57+ T cells (not recorded which) from PBMCs. The CDR3 sequence is CAGSFRSDYEQYF. CDR3 DNA: TGTGCCGGCAGTTTTAGGAGCGACTACGAGCAGTACTTC.